This entry lists 19 T cell receptor beta chains sequenced from one sample in a study of shared clonotypes between healthy human individuals. The assay was immunoSEQ multiplex PCR, and TCRdb's table has in-frame clones only and misses some. The sample lists some 2.4 million clones, approximately 93% seen once, with 0.35% to 0.45% in the top ten. Sequenced input: naive CD4+ T cells from PBMCs. Subset of the sample: CD45RA+ positively selected. The receptors stem from a man aged 18 to 30 in good health. Some clones in this sample may be carry-over from other donors' samples.

This rearrangement joins TRBV30 to TRBJ2-3; a weak D match, TRBD2 (7 bases). V lost 3 bases to trimming and J lost 4 bases, with 20 bases between them. The CDR3 sequence is 16 residues long. CDR1 GTSNPN and CDR2 SVGIG come from the germline V gene (reference sequence). The chain's CDR3 is CAWRARGAGRSDTQYF. The DNA for the CDR3 is TGTGCCTGGAGGGCACGGGGGGCGGGCAGATCAGATACGCAGTATTTT.

The chain combines TRBV4-1 with TRBJ1-2; D is uncertain. V shed 0 bases and J shed 4 bases, with 15 bases lying between them. The CDR3 is 16 residues long. The germline V gene has CDR1 MGHRA and CDR2 YSYEKL. The CDR3 bases are TGCGCCAGCAGCCAAGATGGGCGGCACCCGGCCTATGGCTACACCTTC. It translates to CASSQDGRHPAYGYTF.

CDR3 loop: CATQASGFVYGYTF. CDR3 sequence (DNA): TGTGCCACCCAAGCCTCGGGGTTTGTCTATGGCTACACCTTC. The V call is TRBV6-1, the J call TRBJ1-2; D gene unclear. The CDR3 is 14 residues long. The germline gives CDR1 MNHNS, CDR2 SASEGT. The V and J ends lost 10 bases and 4 bases respectively, with 19 bases between them.

The chain joins TRBV27 to TRBJ1-4; 11 bases match TRBD1. With V trimmed by 5 bases and J by 8 bases, 4 bases remained unmatched. Germline lookup yields CDR1 MNHEY and CDR2 SMNVEV (reference sequence). The CDR3 spans 14 residues. Written as DNA, the CDR3 is TGTGCCAGCAGTCGGACAGGGGGCAGAGAAAAACTGTTTTTT. Amino acid sequence: CASSRTGGREKLFF.

J is TRBJ2-7 and V is TRBV10-2; D could derive from TRBD1 or TRBD2 (5 bases each). Per germline, CDR1 WSHSY and CDR2 SAAADI. CDR3 size: 15 residues. Trimming removed 6 bases at V and 1 base at J, with 16 bases between. The CDR3 coding sequence is TGCGCCAGCAGGCGTTGGGACCGGCGGTCCTACGAGCAGTACTTC. The encoded protein is CASRRWDRRSYEQYF.

The chain couples TRBV5-6 to TRBJ2-7; D is uncertain. This CDR3 spans 13 amino acids. Germline CDR1 SGHDT, CDR2 YYEEEE. Trimming stripped 0 bases from V and 6 bases from J, with 10 bases between. The CDR3: CASSLVGRTEQYF. CDR3 bases: TGTGCCAGCAGCTTGGTTGGACGCACCGAGCAGTACTTC.

The rearrangement joins TRBV11-3 to TRBJ2-3; D is possibly TRBD1 or TRBD2 (5 bases each). V gave up 4 bases and J gave up 2 bases, with 19 bases separating them. Germline V gene data show CDR1 as SGHNT and CDR2 as YENEEA. CDR3 length equals 17 residues. The CDR3 is CASSSSRGELYTDTQYF. In nucleotides, the CDR3 is TGTGCCAGCAGCTCCAGCCGGGGCGAATTATACACAGATACGCAGTATTTT.

The CDR3 loop is CATSRARRETQYF. Written as DNA, the CDR3 is TGTGCCACCAGCAGAGCGCGGAGGGAGACCCAGTACTTC. This rearrangement joins TRBV15 to TRBJ2-5, with a tentative D call TRBD2 (5 bases). Trimming removed 1 base from V and 5 bases from J, with 8 bases in between. The germline gives CDR1 LNHNV, CDR2 YYDKDF (reference sequence). CDR3 length: 13 amino acids. Supplemented by reference TRBV15 and TRBJ2-5, the full variable domain reads DAMVIQNPRYQVTQFGKPVTLSCSQTLNHNVMYWYQQKSSQAPKLLFHYYDKDFNNEADTPDNFQSRRPNTSFCFLDIRSPGLGDTAMYLCATSRARRETQYFGPGTRLLVL.

The chain is built from TRBV27 and TRBJ2-7; the D gene is possibly TRBD2 (7 bases). With 8 bases removed from V and 1 base from J, the gap between germline ends came to 18 bases. Germline V CDR1 and CDR2: MNHEY, SMNVEV (reference sequence). This CDR3 spans 15 amino acids. The CDR3 region is CASGGGASLSYEQYF. CDR3 sequence (DNA): TGTGCCAGCGGAGGGGGGGCTAGCCTTTCCTACGAGCAGTACTTC.

The chain combines TRBV5-4 with TRBJ2-3; 9 positions agree with TRBD2. The CDR3 loop spans 17 amino acids. Germline V gene lookup returns CDR1 SGHNT and CDR2 YYREEE (reference sequence). Losses at the gene ends were 0 bases for V and 5 bases for J; bases not matched to a gene: 10. CDR3 coding DNA: TGTGCCAGCAGCTTGGGTCAGCTCGCGGGAGGGGGAGATACGCAGTATTTT. This encodes CASSLGQLAGGGDTQYF.

Only a few counts were recorded for this clone. The chain employs TRBV7-9 and TRBJ1-1; no clear D. There are 13 residues in the CDR3. The germline gives CDR1 SEHNR, CDR2 FQNEAQ (reference sequence). Trimming stripped 0 bases from V and 1 base from J, with 3 bases between. The DNA of the CDR3 is TGTGCCAGCAGCTTAGCTCAGAACACTGAAGCTTTCTTT. It yields the protein CASSLAQNTEAFF.

The chain is built from TRBV4-3 and TRBJ2-3; 8 bases are shared with TRBD2. V shed 0 bases and J 4 bases; nucleotides not matched to a gene: 6. The CDR3 has 16 residues. Germline V CDR1 and CDR2: LGHNA, YSLEER. The DNA for the CDR3 is TGCGCCAGCAGCCAAGACACCACTAGCGGCGCAGATACGCAGTATTTT. Translating it yields CASSQDTTSGADTQYF.

The chain links TRBV14 to TRBJ2-2; TRBD2 might be the D (5 bases). The germline V and J ends were trimmed by 2 bases and 3 bases, with 10 bases remaining between them. Germline V gene lookup returns CDR1 SGHDN and CDR2 FVKESK. This CDR3 contains 15 residues. The DNA for the CDR3 is TGTGCCAGCAGCCAATTAGCGTTGGACACCGGGGAGCTGTTTTTT. Protein product: CASSQLALDTGELFF.

Worth noting for this clone: Distinct nucleotide sequences in the sample also encode this CDR3. V and J are TRBV10-1 and TRBJ1-1; D gene uncertain. There are 13 residues in the CDR3. The ends were cut back, 4 bases at V and 1 base at J, with 7 bases in the middle. CDR1 WNHNN and CDR2 SYGVQD come from the germline V gene (reference sequence). CDR3 region: CASSAHQNTEAFF. CDR3 nucleotides: TGCGCCAGCAGTGCTCACCAGAACACTGAAGCTTTCTTT.

This rearrangement joins TRBV28 to TRBJ2-1; 9 nucleotides line up with TRBD2. Germline V lookup: CDR1 MDHEN, CDR2 SYDVKM. This CDR3 has 17 residues. J lost 7 bases, V lost 7 bases, and 17 bases had no gene match. Here the CDR3 DNA reads TGTGCCAGCATCGATAGCGGGGGACTTCGATCTGTTAATGAGCAGTTCTTC. Translated, it gives CASIDSGGLRSVNEQFF.

This clone was seen just once. The V call is TRBV7-9, the J call TRBJ2-1, with 10 bases that match TRBD2. Germline trimming cut 5 bases from V and 6 bases from J; bases unmatched to any gene: 19. The CDR3 has 19 amino acids. Germline V gene data show CDR1 as SEHNR and CDR2 as FQNEAQ (reference sequence). The CDR3 is CASSERLGSGRAGGNEQFF. The CDR3 DNA is TGTGCCAGCAGCGAACGATTAGGAAGCGGGAGGGCGGGGGGCAATGAGCAGTTCTTC. Full variable domain (outside the CDR3, taken from reference TRBV7-9 and TRBJ2-1): DTGVSQNPRHKITKRGQNVTFRCDPISEHNRLYWYRQTLGQGPEFLTYFQNEAQLEKSRLLSDRFSAERPKGSFSTLEIQRTEQGDSAMYLCASSERLGSGRAGGNEQFFGPGTRLTVL.

The chain is built from TRBV30 and TRBJ1-1; weak D call: TRBD1 (5 bases). V shed 4 bases and J shed 4 bases, with 16 bases lying between them. The CDR3 length is 14 residues. Germline V gene lookup returns CDR1 GTSNPN and CDR2 SVGIG (reference sequence). The CDR3 loop is CAWTPGTLTTEAFF. The CDR3 nucleotides are TGTGCCTGGACTCCCGGGACCTTAACCACTGAAGCTTTCTTT.

This sequence joins TRBV5-1 and TRBJ2-2; a weak D match, TRBD1 (5 bases). Germline V gives CDR1 SGHRS, CDR2 YFSETQ. This CDR3 has 16 residues. Deletions cut 7 bases from V and 0 bases from J, with 16 bases between. The CDR3 loop is CASALAGPANTGELFF. The CDR3 nucleotides read TGCGCCAGCGCTTTGGCAGGGCCGGCGAACACCGGGGAGCTGTTTTTT.

As to this clone: The sample contains more than one DNA sequence encoding this CDR3. This rearrangement joins TRBV5-4 to TRBJ2-2, with D uncertain. V lost 0 bases and J lost 1, with 4 bases in between. Looked up from germline, CDR1 is SGHNT and CDR2 is YYREEE (reference sequence). The CDR3 runs 14 residues. CDR3 protein: CASSLAGNTGELFF. The CDR3 coding sequence is TGTGCCAGCAGCTTGGCAGGGAACACCGGGGAGCTGTTTTTT.